Listed below are T cell receptor beta chains from one sample, sequenced in a study of blood T cell repertoires in COVID-19. TCRdb keeps only in-frame clones here, not all; method: immunoSEQ multiplex PCR. The sample includes 100,000 or so clones, about 83% of them seen just once. Sequenced: peripheral blood. These receptors were obtained from a man in his 70s with active or convalescent COVID-19. CDR3s include the opening cysteine and the closing phenylalanine or tryptophan. D genes are given only for firm matches. Clone size is given for some rows only: seen once, a few or many times, or a class if the clone is expanded.

J: TRBJ1-6
V: TRBV7-5
size: NA
D: NA
CDR3: CARSASQTLHF
DNA: TGTGCCAGAAGCGCCTCCCAGACCCTCCACTTT

J: TRBJ2-3
V: TRBV7-9
size: NA
D: TRBD1
CDR3: CASSSDRVHADTQYF
DNA: TGTGCCAGCAGCTCCGACAGGGTTCATGCAGATACGCAGTATTTT

J: TRBJ1-5
V: TRBV19
size: NA
D: TRBD1
CDR3: CASSLLGQGGQPQHF
DNA: TGTGCCAGTAGTCTCCTTGGACAGGGCGGTCAGCCCCAGCATTTT

J: TRBJ2-3
V: TRBV21-1
size: NA
D: NA
CDR3: CASSKGGWSGFRLGTQYF
DNA: TGTGCCAGCAGCAAAGGAGGTTGGTCGGGTTTTAGGCTTGGTACGCAGTATTTT

J: TRBJ1-2
V: TRBV5-4
size: NA
D: NA
CDR3: CASSSGTRTPGGYTF
DNA: TGTGCCAGCAGCTCCGGGACAAGGACCCCAGGGGGCTACACCTTC

J: TRBJ1-2
V: TRBV28
size: NA
D: TRBD1
CDR3: CATATGGSNYGHTF
DNA: TGTGCCACCGCAACAGGGGGCTCTAACTATGGCCACACCTTC

J: TRBJ1-3
V: TRBV6-2/TRBV6-3
size: NA
D: NA
CDR3: CASSRGTSGNTIYF
DNA: TGTGCCAGCAGTCGGGGGACCTCTGGAAACACCATATATTTT

J: TRBJ1-4
V: TRBV3-1/TRBV3-2
size: NA
D: NA
CDR3: CASSQDSGGKLFF
DNA: TGTGCCAGCAGCCAAGATTCCGGGGGAAAACTGTTTTTT

J: TRBJ2-1
V: TRBV7-3
size: NA
D: TRBD2
CDR3: CASSPTSGAANEQFF
DNA: TGTGCCAGCAGCCCTACTAGCGGGGCCGCCAATGAGCAGTTCTTC

J: TRBJ1-1
V: TRBV11-2
size: NA
D: NA
CDR3: CASSLGGLGAFF
DNA: TGTGCCAGCAGCTTAGGAGGGCTTGGAGCTTTCTTT

J: TRBJ1-6
V: TRBV5-1
size: NA
D: NA
CDR3: CASSLVGLSPLHF
DNA: TGCGCCAGCAGCTTGGTCGGGTTATCACCCCTCCACTTT

J: TRBJ2-3
V: TRBV18
size: NA
D: TRBD1
CDR3: CASSPPTTGPDTQYF
DNA: TGTGCCAGCTCACCCCCTACGACAGGGCCAGATACGCAGTATTTT

J: TRBJ1-4
V: TRBV5-6
size: NA
D: TRBD1
CDR3: CASSWDRGRITNEKLFF
DNA: TGTGCCAGCAGTTGGGACAGGGGGCGCATAACTAATGAAAAACTGTTTTTT

J: TRBJ2-3
V: TRBV28
size: NA
D: TRBD1
CDR3: CASNRATGIPDTQYF
DNA: TGTGCCAGCAATCGGGCGACAGGGATCCCAGATACGCAGTATTTT

J: TRBJ1-1
V: TRBV9
size: once
D: TRBD1
CDR3: CASSGRGTGMTEAFF
DNA: TGTGCCAGCAGCGGCCGGGGGACAGGGATGACTGAAGCTTTCTTT

J: TRBJ2-5
V: TRBV2
size: NA
D: TRBD2
CDR3: CASSLLAGGFQETQYF
DNA: TGTGCCAGCAGTCTATTAGCGGGGGGATTCCAAGAGACCCAGTACTTC

J: TRBJ2-1
V: TRBV11-2
size: NA
D: NA
CDR3: CASSLPSSYNEQFF
DNA: TGTGCCAGCAGCTTGCCGAGCTCCTACAATGAGCAGTTCTTC

J: TRBJ1-6
V: TRBV7-9
size: NA
D: NA
CDR3: CASSQGNSPLHF
DNA: TGTGCCAGCAGTCAGGGGAATTCACCCCTCCACTTT

J: TRBJ2-2
V: TRBV4-2
size: NA
D: NA
CDR3: CASSLDTGELFF
DNA: TGTGCCAGCAGCCTAGACACCGGGGAGCTGTTTTTT

J: TRBJ1-5
V: TRBV5-4
size: once
D: NA
CDR3: CASSSGGRNSVQPQHF
DNA: TGTGCCAGCAGCTCTGGGGGCAGGAATTCGGTTCAGCCCCAGCATTTT

J: TRBJ1-6
V: TRBV3-1/TRBV3-2
size: NA
D: NA
CDR3: CASSHPGTGTLHF
DNA: TGTGCCAGCAGCCACCCGGGCACCGGGACCCTCCACTTT

J: TRBJ2-5
V: TRBV7-3
size: few
D: NA
CDR3: CASSPHGSGETQYF
DNA: TGTGCCAGCAGCCCCCACGGGAGCGGGGAGACCCAGTACTTC

J: TRBJ1-1
V: TRBV2
size: NA
D: NA
CDR3: CASSDRDINPEAFF
DNA: TGTGCCAGCAGTGATCGGGACATAAACCCTGAAGCTTTCTTT

J: TRBJ1-6
V: TRBV3-1/TRBV3-2
size: NA
D: NA
CDR3: CASSPQWGETPLHF
DNA: TGTGCCAGCAGCCCTCAATGGGGGGAGACACCCCTCCACTTT

J: TRBJ1-5
V: TRBV19
size: NA
D: NA
CDR3: CASILGDRRNSNQPQHF
DNA: TGTGCCAGTATCCTCGGAGACAGACGAAATAGCAATCAGCCCCAGCATTTT

J: TRBJ1-5
V: TRBV30
size: few
D: NA
CDR3: CAWGSRGNQPQHF
DNA: TGTGCCTGGGGGTCAAGGGGAAATCAGCCCCAGCATTTT

J: TRBJ1-2
V: TRBV11-2
size: few
D: TRBD1
CDR3: CASSRVPGQGAGNYGYTF
DNA: TGTGCCAGCAGTCGCGTCCCGGGACAGGGGGCTGGAAACTATGGCTACACCTTC

J: TRBJ2-1
V: TRBV30
size: NA
D: NA
CDR3: CAWSQYNEQFF
DNA: TGTGCCTGGAGTCAATACAATGAGCAGTTCTTC

J: TRBJ1-2
V: TRBV28
size: NA
D: TRBD1
CDR3: CASGPDRSYGYTF
DNA: TGTGCCAGCGGCCCGGACAGGAGTTATGGCTACACCTTC

J: TRBJ1-5
V: TRBV6-5
size: NA
D: NA
CDR3: CASSYSANNQPQHF
DNA: TGTGCCAGCAGTTACTCGGCCAACAATCAGCCCCAGCATTTT

J: TRBJ1-5
V: TRBV6-6
size: NA
D: NA
CDR3: CASSYLDKLGNQPQHF
DNA: TGTGCCAGCAGTTACTTGGACAAGCTCGGGAATCAGCCCCAGCATTTT

J: TRBJ1-1
V: TRBV5-4
size: NA
D: NA
CDR3: CASSHTNTEAFF
DNA: TGTGCCAGCAGCCACACGAACACTGAAGCTTTCTTT

J: TRBJ2-2
V: TRBV28
size: NA
D: NA
CDR3: CASSPGHLNTGELFF
DNA: TGTGCCAGCAGCCCGGGACATCTTAACACCGGGGAGCTGTTTTTT

J: TRBJ1-2
V: TRBV18
size: NA
D: NA
CDR3: CASSPTTDGGLYGYTF
DNA: TGTGCCAGCTCACCAACGACGGATGGAGGGCTCTATGGCTACACCTTC

J: TRBJ2-7
V: TRBV6-5
size: few
D: TRBD1
CDR3: CASTLNRQGTYEQYF
DNA: TGTGCCAGCACCTTAAACCGACAGGGCACCTACGAGCAGTACTTC

J: TRBJ1-1
V: TRBV12-3/TRBV12-4
size: NA
D: NA
CDR3: CASSLAGGEAFF
DNA: TGTGCCAGCAGTTTAGCGGGGGGGGAGGCTTTCTTT

J: TRBJ1-5
V: TRBV2
size: NA
D: NA
CDR3: CASGDSYRGQPQHF
DNA: TGTGCCAGCGGTGACAGTTATCGGGGTCAGCCCCAGCATTTT

J: TRBJ2-2
V: TRBV5-1
size: NA
D: NA
CDR3: CASSSTGNTGELFF
DNA: TGCGCCAGCAGTTCGACAGGGAACACCGGGGAGCTGTTTTTT

J: TRBJ1-5
V: TRBV7-2
size: NA
D: NA
CDR3: CASSLGPQSNQPQHF
DNA: TGTGCCAGCAGCTTAGGTCCGCAGAGCAATCAGCCCCAGCATTTT

J: TRBJ2-2
V: TRBV2
size: few
D: TRBD1
CDR3: CAGRTGTNTGELFF
DNA: TGTGCCGGACGGACAGGGACGAACACCGGGGAGCTGTTTTTT

J: TRBJ2-5
V: TRBV7-9
size: NA
D: NA
CDR3: CASSLGLGGETQYF
DNA: TGTGCCAGCAGCCTAGGACTGGGAGGAGAGACCCAGTACTTC

J: TRBJ2-3
V: TRBV7-7
size: NA
D: TRBD2
CDR3: CASSPGLAGGPQDTQYF
DNA: TGTGCTAGCAGCCCCGGACTAGCGGGGGGGCCACAGGATACGCAGTATTTT

J: TRBJ1-5
V: TRBV3-1/TRBV3-2
size: NA
D: NA
CDR3: CASSPWTDNQPQHF
DNA: TGTGCCAGCAGCCCCTGGACAGACAATCAGCCCCAGCATTTT

J: TRBJ2-1
V: TRBV6-5
size: once
D: TRBD2
CDR3: CASSSAGLGHNEQFF
DNA: TGTGCCAGCAGTTCCGCGGGACTAGGACACAATGAGCAGTTCTTC

J: TRBJ1-2
V: TRBV2
size: NA
D: TRBD1
CDR3: CASIGQGAGGYTF
DNA: TGTGCCAGCATCGGACAGGGGGCGGGAGGCTACACCTTC